This is a list of T cell receptor beta chains from one sample in a study of T cells after yellow fever vaccination. TCRdb called the 5' RACE reads again in MiXCR, with one record for every CDR3 protein. The table shows hundreds of thousands of distinct CDR3 sequences, with around 3.6% occurring only once. The sequencing used PBMCs, collected on the day of the yellow fever booster vaccination. Every receptor here comes from a man in his late teens or twenties who received the YFV17D yellow fever vaccine. The CDR3 runs from the conserved cysteine through the conserved F or W. The D gene is left open where the match is weak.

v_gene	d_gene	j_gene	CDR3aa
TRBV4-1	-	TRBJ2-3	CASSSLWEATQYF
TRBV7-2	TRBD1	TRBJ2-7	CASSYGDRLLGQYF
TRBV20-1	-	TRBJ2-4	CSARPIGGRVAKNIQYF
TRBV5-1	-	TRBJ1-1	CASSLVGGITEAFF
TRBV7-8	-	TRBJ2-7	CASSWWGGTYEQYF
TRBV28	-	TRBJ2-6	CASTPPSGANVLTF
TRBV15	TRBD1	TRBJ1-4	CATSRDLGQADEKLFF
TRBV28	-	TRBJ1-1	CASSFRVGGTEAFF
TRBV12-3/TRBV12-4	TRBD2	TRBJ2-3	CASRVTSGGADTQYF
TRBV10-3	TRBD1	TRBJ1-5	CAISEDRDQPQHF
TRBV5-1	-	TRBJ2-3	CASSWRVVQDTQYF
TRBV5-1	-	TRBJ1-2	CASSIQGQANYGYTF
TRBV7-2	-	TRBJ2-7	CASSQTTYYEQYF
TRBV27	TRBD1	TRBJ1-5	CASSSGQGDWQPQHF
TRBV5-1	TRBD1	TRBJ2-1	CASSFRGLDEQFF
TRBV20-1	-	TRBJ1-6	CSARDYGHDTYNSPLHF
TRBV18	TRBD1	TRBJ2-6	CASSPGTGTSGANVLTF
TRBV25-1	-	TRBJ2-5	CASSEWGETQYF
TRBV6-6	-	TRBJ2-2	CASSYSQPNTGELFF
TRBV20-1	TRBD1	TRBJ1-1	CSGRRYRGRETEAFF
TRBV12-3/TRBV12-4	-	TRBJ2-7	CASRGRGGSYEQYF
TRBV7-9	-	TRBJ1-4	CASRWDGQNEKLFF
TRBV6-5	-	TRBJ1-6	CASMQGGLDSPLHF
TRBV30	TRBD2	TRBJ2-5	CAWSHFGTSGGPQYF
TRBV6-5	-	TRBJ1-2	CASSYGGFTYGYTF
TRBV7-9	-	TRBJ2-6	CASTTGVSGANVLTF
TRBV18	-	TRBJ2-1	CASSPPSSSHNEQFF
TRBV5-1	-	TRBJ1-2	CASGSGDRNYGYTF
TRBV20-1	TRBD2	TRBJ2-1	CSARLGLAGINEQFF
TRBV5-8	-	TRBJ2-1	CASSFSVGNEQFF
TRBV29-1	TRBD2	TRBJ2-1	CSVDTISGADPGEQFF
TRBV14	TRBD2	TRBJ2-5	CASSQELAGVETQYF
TRBV2	-	TRBJ1-6	CASSTGRESYNSPLHF
TRBV12-3/TRBV12-4	-	TRBJ2-7	CASSQHSRSYEQYF
TRBV6-5	-	TRBJ2-2	CASSYSSPGTGELFF
TRBV7-8	-	TRBJ2-5	CASSPTSGETQYF
TRBV4-3	-	TRBJ1-6	CASSRGHQGSYNSPLHF
TRBV5-1	TRBD1	TRBJ1-2	CASKPPRGFNYGYTF
TRBV20-1	-	TRBJ1-2	CSARVLPRDSFHGYTF
TRBV15	TRBD2	TRBJ2-1	CATSLGGVYYNEQFF
TRBV28	-	TRBJ2-5	CASSFRIGEIETQYF
TRBV7-2	-	TRBJ2-3	CASSMTVTDTQYF
TRBV7-2	TRBD2	TRBJ2-3	CASSRPAGGSSLGHTQYF
TRBV15	-	TRBJ2-7	CATSRGYEQYF
TRBV6-5	-	TRBJ1-2	CASSSPGQTYGYTF
TRBV29-1	TRBD2	TRBJ2-1	CSVELAGVGNEQFF
TRBV7-2	-	TRBJ2-1	CASSPTLVYSYNEQFF
TRBV4-3	-	TRBJ2-4	CASSQDLPSVAKNIQYF
TRBV7-9	-	TRBJ2-2	CASTPRRQKNTGELFF
TRBV20-1	TRBD1	TRBJ2-7	CSAGLGQGMKQYF
TRBV4-1	TRBD2	TRBJ2-5	CASSQEALAGWETQYF
TRBV15	-	TRBJ2-4	CATSSHPPGILKNIQYF
TRBV9	-	TRBJ2-3	CASSSRRGPDTQYF
TRBV12-3/TRBV12-4	-	TRBJ1-2	CASTLRRSYYGYTF
TRBV5-1	-	TRBJ2-5	CASSSRTPEETQYF